These 2 T cell receptor beta chains came from one sample sequenced in a study of breast tumors, draining lymph nodes, adjacent tissues. Via MiXCR, TCRdb re-called the multiplex PCR reads, giving one row per CDR3 protein. This sample yields tens of thousands of distinct CDR3 sequences, of which roughly a fifth are seen a single time; roughly 2.4% belongs to the top ten. Samples came from axillary lymph nodes draining the breast cancer. What was sequenced was axillary lymph node tissue. The receptors shown here come from a female donor with breast cancer. Some clones in this sample may be carry-over from other donors' samples.

This clonotype was counted many times. The V gene is TRBV19, the J gene TRBJ2-2, with D possibly TRBD1 on 5 matching bases. This CDR3 is 12 amino acids long. Trimming left V 9 bases short and J 7 bases short, with 12 bases between. The germline V gene encodes CDR1 LNHDA and CDR2 SQIVND (reference sequence). CDR3 sequence reads: CASQDRVGELFF. In DNA form, the CDR3 reads TGTGCCAGCCAAGACAGAGTCGGGGAGCTGTTTTTT.

This chain joins TRBV6-4 and TRBJ2-4, with D tentatively TRBD1 (7 bases). CDR1 and CDR2 from the germline V gene are MRHNA and SNTAGT. The V gene lost 7 bases and the J gene lost 0 bases, with 31 bases spanning the gap. The CDR3 has 21 amino acids. In nucleotides, the CDR3 is TGTGCCAGCACCTGCCTTCCCCGGGGCAGGGGGGAGTTAACAGCCAAAAACATTCAGTACTTC. Its protein product is CASTCLPRGRGELTAKNIQYF.